This TCR beta chain was captured by sequencing in a study of metastatic and nonmetastatic thyroid tumors. Whole-study context: Where malignant and benign thyroid patients were concerned, repertoires were compared across blood and tumor or nodule tissue.

Findings and caveats of the study: Within blood and tumor, benign nodules reportedly had significantly lower TCR beta diversity than malignant thyroid tumors did.

Losses at the gene ends were 3 bases for V and 2 bases for J; bases not matched to a gene: 11. The CDR3 covers 19 residues. Germline CDR1 is MDHEN and CDR2 is SYDVKM. All patients were untreated before thyroid surgery. Original data processing: Clinicopathological groups supplied CDR3 differences that were used to build a distant-metastasis classifier for papillary thyroid cancer. TCRdb re-analyzed the PCR reads through MiXCR. TCRdb assigned the V and J calls; the authors' analysis was not used. This table holds 21,000 or so clones, approximately 19% found once. This clone was seen repeatedly, ten times or more. Antigen: not known.

This receptor was identified in a female donor with papillary thyroid cancer or a benign thyroid nodule (not recorded which). Some clones in this sample may be carry-over from other donors' samples. Sequenced: blood. V gene TRBV28 combines with J gene TRBJ1-5; TRBD1 agrees at 12 bases. CDR3 region: CASSFFGTGGPFGNQPQHF. The CDR3 DNA reads as TGTGCCAGCAGTTTCTTTGGGACAGGGGGCCCTTTTGGCAATCAGCCCCAGCATTTT.